The clone carrying this T cell receptor (beta chain) was found once. This entry is derived from a study of blood T cell repertoires in COVID-19. Looking at the study overall: The United States, Italy and Spain provided the acute and convalescent COVID-19 samples. Sources were T cells, B-cell-depleted T cells, or PBMCs; the material itself was cDNA or gDNA.

Study processing details: Amplification from reference gene primers served as the basis for estimated nucleated cell counts. The repertoire was sequenced with immunoSEQ multiplex PCR; TCRdb's copy has only in-frame clones and lacks some. V and J calls and clone size follow that table, whereas D and trimming were derived from the DNA. The sample lists about 250,000 clones, approximately 82% seen once, with roughly 9.4% in the top ten. This CDR3 is 15 amino acids long. Germline V gene lookup returns CDR1 MNHNY and CDR2 SVGAGI (reference sequence). V lost 6 bases, J lost 8 bases, and 12 bases stayed unmatched.

This clonotype was obtained from a man between 35 and 55 years old with active or convalescent COVID-19. The chain joins TRBV6-6 to TRBJ2-1, with 8 positions matching TRBD2. The sequencing sample was made of peripheral blood. In DNA form, the CDR3 reads TGTGCCAGCAGACCGGTTGACGGGAGGGCGGATGAGCAGTTCTTC. This gives the protein CASRPVDGRADEQFF.